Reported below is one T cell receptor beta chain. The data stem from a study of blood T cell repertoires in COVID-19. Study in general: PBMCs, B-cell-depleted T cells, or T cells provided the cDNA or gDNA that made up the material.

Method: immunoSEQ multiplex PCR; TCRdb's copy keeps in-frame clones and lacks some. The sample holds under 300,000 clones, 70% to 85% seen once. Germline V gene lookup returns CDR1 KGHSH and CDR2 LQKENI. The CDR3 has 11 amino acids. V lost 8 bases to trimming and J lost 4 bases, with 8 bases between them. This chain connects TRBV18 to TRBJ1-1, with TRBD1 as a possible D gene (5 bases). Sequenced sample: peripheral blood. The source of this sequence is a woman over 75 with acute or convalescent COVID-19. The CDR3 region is CASRGGTEAFF. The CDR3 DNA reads TGTGCCAGCCGGGGGGGCACTGAAGCTTTCTTT.